Listed here is a single TCR beta chain. The antigen is undetermined. Controls were around ten villitis-free placentae matched for gestational age at delivery. The data were obtained in a study of T cells in placental villitis. Study-wide points: Helper, regulatory and cytotoxic T cells, and maternal versus fetal cells, were indistinguishable; gamma-delta receptors were excluded.

This CDR3 comprises 13 residues. CDR1 is SGHRS and CDR2 is YFSETQ in the germline V gene. V was trimmed by 4 bases and J by 7 bases, leaving 15 bases between them. Sequencing used immunoSEQ v4. Profiling relied on immunoSEQ multiplex PCR, and the TCRdb table lists in-frame clones only, not all of them. Of some 460 clones detected, approximately 98.5% appear once; the ten largest clones hold 3% to 4%. The V and J genes are TRBV5-1 and TRBJ2-7; TRBD2 might be the D (5 bases). The specimen sequenced was placental tissue containing maternal and fetal cells. This TCR derives from a human donor in good health; the placental T cells may come from both mother and fetus. CDR3: CASSEGLSWEQYF. The CDR3 DNA sequence: TGCGCCAGCAGCGAAGGACTGTCTTGGGAGCAGTACTTC.